This T cell receptor beta chain was recorded in a study of beta chain features in type 1 diabetes. Study-wide results and caveats: All four CD4+ subsets of Type 1 diabetes patients contained TCRB CDR3s that were moderately but significantly shorter.

This clone showed up just a few times. Its specificity is not known. CD4+ cells of the naive, central memory, regulatory and stem cell-like memory types were sorted via CD45RO/CCR7/CD25/CD127/CD95/CD27. The germline V and J ends were trimmed by 3 bases and 8 bases, with 13 bases remaining between them. Germline V gene data show CDR1 as SQVTM and CDR2 as ANQGSEA. CDR3 length: 12 amino acids. Expressed TCRB transcripts were sequenced because the entire RNA isolate underwent reverse transcription. Assay: immunoSEQ multiplex PCR; the TCRdb copy retains only in-frame clones and omits some. The sample has hundreds of thousands of clones, over 12% seen once.

Sequenced material: naive CD4+ T cells from blood. The origin of this receptor is a man in his late teens or twenties with type 1 diabetes. This chain connects TRBV29-1 to TRBJ1-2; a weak D match, TRBD1 (5 bases). CDR3 DNA sequence: TGCAGCGTTGATCGGCAGTGGGACGGCTACACCTTC. This gives the protein CSVDRQWDGYTF.